Presented here are 2 T cell receptor beta chains from one specimen sequenced in a study of T cells after yellow fever vaccination. In TCRdb, the 5' RACE reads were re-called with MiXCR into one record per CDR3 protein. Here the sample spans some 560,000 distinct CDR3 sequences, 17% being singletons. Sample: PBMCs, taken about 5 days after the first yellow fever vaccination. These receptors were taken from a man aged 18-30 years who received the YFV17D yellow fever vaccine.

This clonotype was recorded at least ten times. The chain is built from TRBV29-1 and TRBJ1-5, with D perhaps TRBD1 (5 bases). The CDR3 spans 13 residues. Germline loops: CDR1 SQVTM, CDR2 ANQGSEA. The V and J ends lost 3 bases and 6 bases respectively, with 12 bases between them. CDR3 loop: CSVENSGGQPQHF. The CDR3 coding sequence is TGCAGCGTTGAGAACAGTGGGGGTCAGCCCCAGCATTTT.

A few counts support this clonotype. This chain links TRBV4-2 with TRBJ2-7; the match to TRBD1 covers 7 bases. Germline trimming cut 4 bases from V and 0 bases from J; bases unmatched to any gene: 12. The CDR3 is 17 residues long. In germline, CDR1 is LGHNA, CDR2 YNFKEQ. DNA for the CDR3: TGTGCCAGCAGCCCAATTAATCTCGGACAGGCCTCCTACGAGCAGTACTTC. Protein product: CASSPINLGQASYEQYF.